This T cell receptor beta chain was captured by sequencing in a study of blood T cell repertoires in COVID-19. Trimming shortened V by 1 base and J by 7 bases, and 13 bases separated the two germline ends. CDR3 length: 13 residues. Germline V gene data show CDR1 as GTSNPN and CDR2 as SVGIG (reference sequence). The study recruited people aged roughly 18 to 95 years across approximately 24 US areas. Cohort placement rested on clinical history that participants reported themselves. The repertoire was sequenced with immunoSEQ multiplex PCR; TCRdb's copy has only in-frame clones and lacks some. The sample has some 260,000 clones, 80% to 90% seen once; the top ten hold approximately 4%.

Sequencing used PBMCs or T cells enriched from blood (not recorded which). This sequence originates from a man aged 30-40 years with acute COVID-19. The genes are TRBV30 and TRBJ1-2; weak D call: TRBD1 (6 bases). CDR3 DNA: TGTGCCTGGAGTGGTTCAGGGGTAGGTGGCTACACCTTC. It specifies CAWSGSGVGGYTF.